These 25 T cell receptor beta chains share one sample of origin, sequenced in a study of shared clonotypes between healthy human individuals. Sequencing was performed with immunoSEQ multiplex PCR; in TCRdb, only in-frame clones are kept and a portion is missing. The sample has millions of clones, 85% to 95% seen once. The sample comprised naive CD4+ T cells sorted from blood. Subset described: CD45RA+ positively selected. The receptors were gathered from a young man in good health.

The DNA for the CDR3 is TGCAGCGTCCTTACTTTCACAGATACGCAGTATTTT. This gives the protein CSVLTFTDTQYF. The V call is TRBV29-1, the J call TRBJ2-3; D remains unclear. The CDR3 runs to 12 residues. Germline CDR1 is SQVTM and CDR2 is ANQGSEA. V was pared by 6 bases and J by 2 bases, with 9 bases between.

This clone appeared a single time. The rearrangement links TRBV7-2 to TRBJ2-7; D possibly corresponds to TRBD1 (6 bases). V was trimmed by 6 bases and J by 7 bases, leaving 16 bases between them. CDR3 length equals 13 residues. Germline CDR1 is SGHTA and CDR2 is FQGNSA. The CDR3 loop is CASSLGASWEQYF. In nucleotides, the CDR3 is TGTGCCAGCAGTCTGGGGGCATCGTGGGAGCAGTACTTC.

The rearrangement uses TRBV10-3 and TRBJ2-2, with 7 bases that match TRBD1. Germline V gene lookup returns CDR1 ENHRY and CDR2 SYGVKD. CDR3 length equals 13 residues. With V trimmed by 2 bases and J by 6 bases, 0 bases remained unmatched. The chain's CDR3 is CAISEGQAGELFF. In DNA form, the CDR3 reads TGTGCCATCAGTGAGGGACAGGCCGGGGAGCTGTTTTTT.

J is TRBJ1-2 and V is TRBV6-1; TRBD1 matches 9 bases. With 8 bases clipped from V and 7 bases from J, the junction kept 8 bases outside the gene matches. CDR1 and CDR2 (germline): MNHNS, SASEGT. The CDR3 is made up of 13 amino acids. The CDR3, as DNA: TGTGCCAGCTGGCGGACAGGGGCGCCTGGCTACACCTTC. Translation gives CASWRTGAPGYTF.

The chain uses TRBV19 and TRBJ1-5, with 9 bases that match TRBD1. V lost 10 bases to trimming and J lost 4 bases; unmatched junction nucleotides: 14. In germline, CDR1 is LNHDA, CDR2 SQIVND (reference sequence). The CDR3 is made up of 16 amino acids. CDR3 nucleotides: TGTGCCACCATTGGTGGTTGGACAGGGGAGAATCAGCCCCAGCATTTT. It codes for CATIGGWTGENQPQHF.

V gene TRBV7-8 combines with J gene TRBJ1-1; D unclear. The CDR3 runs to 16 residues. V dropped 5 bases and J dropped 1 base, with 17 bases sitting between them. The germline CDR1 and CDR2 sequences are SGHVS and FQNEAQ. The CDR3 DNA follows: TGTGCCAGCAGCCGAATGGGGAGGGAGTCGAACACTGAAGCTTTCTTT. Protein sequence: CASSRMGRESNTEAFF.

V gene TRBV5-1 combines with J gene TRBJ2-7; 10 bases match TRBD1. The junction had 7 bases not matched to a gene; V was cut back by 4 bases and J by 3 bases. The CDR3 consists of 15 residues. Germline-derived CDR1 and CDR2 are SGHRS and YFSETQ. In nucleotides, the CDR3 is TGCGCCAGCAGCCCTGACCGGGACAGGGGCTACGAGCAGTACTTC. It encodes CASSPDRDRGYEQYF.

The V gene is TRBV7-9, the J gene TRBJ1-2, with D perhaps TRBD1 (5 bases). The V gene lost 5 bases and the J gene lost 5 bases, with 6 bases spanning the gap. This CDR3 is 11 amino acids long. In germline, CDR1 is SEHNR, CDR2 FQNEAQ (reference sequence). This CDR3 reads CASSGGYGYTF. The DNA for the CDR3 is TGTGCCAGCAGCGGGGGGTATGGCTACACCTTC.

The V call is TRBV27, the J call TRBJ2-2; D not resolved. The germline V gene has CDR1 MNHEY and CDR2 SMNVEV (reference sequence). There are 13 residues in the CDR3. V was clipped by 6 bases and J by 3 bases, with 8 bases between them. The CDR3 DNA sequence: TGTGCCAGCAGCCAAGCGTACACCGGGGAGCTGTTTTTT. Protein: CASSQAYTGELFF.

V usage is TRBV7-9 and J usage is TRBJ1-1, with 7 bases aligning to TRBD1. This CDR3 is 14 amino acids long. CDR1 is SEHNR, CDR2 FQNEAQ, per germline (reference sequence). The trim removed 8 bases at V and 1 base at J, leaving 7 bases unmatched. The CDR3 DNA follows: TGTGCCAGCTCTGTGGGACAGAAGAACACTGAAGCTTTCTTT. Encoded protein: CASSVGQKNTEAFF.

The chain recombines TRBV7-2 with TRBJ2-3; D not certain. The CDR3 loop spans 18 amino acids. Trimming pared 2 bases from V and 1 base from J, leaving 19 bases between. In germline, CDR1 is SGHTA, CDR2 FQGNSA. CDR3 amino acids: CASSLTSPFLGGTDTQYF. Here the CDR3 DNA reads TGTGCCAGCAGCTTAACGAGCCCCTTCTTAGGCGGCACAGATACGCAGTATTTT.

The chain combines TRBV30 with TRBJ1-2, with D possibly being TRBD1 (6 bases). Germline CDR1 reads GTSNPN; CDR2 reads SVGIG (reference sequence). The CDR3 is 14 residues long. Between the trimmed V and J ends, which lost 0 bases and 2 bases, there was a span of 10 bases. CDR3 amino acids: CAWSVRTDNYGYTF. In nucleotides, the CDR3 is TGTGCCTGGAGTGTAAGGACAGACAACTATGGCTACACCTTC.

V usage is TRBV20-1 and J usage is TRBJ2-7, with unresolved D. Per germline, CDR1 DFQATT and CDR2 SNEGSKA (reference sequence). The V gene lost 5 bases and the J gene lost 5 bases, with 10 bases spanning the gap. The length of the CDR3 is 11 residues. Here the CDR3 reads CSASIWNEQYF. CDR3 DNA sequence: TGCAGTGCTTCAATTTGGAACGAGCAGTACTTC.

V usage is TRBV9 and J usage is TRBJ2-1, with 8 bases fitting TRBD1. The CDR3 sequence is 17 residues long. The J segment lost 2 bases and the V segment lost 0 bases, leaving 7 bases of the junction unmatched. Germline V CDR1 and CDR2: SGDLS, YYNGEE. In DNA, the CDR3 is TGTGCCAGCAGCGTAGATGGGTGGACAGGGCCCTACAATGAGCAGTTCTTC. Translating it yields CASSVDGWTGPYNEQFF.

The rearrangement uses TRBV29-1 and TRBJ1-2, with D tentatively TRBD1 (5 bases). Trimming shortened V by 5 bases and J by 5 bases, and 15 bases separated the two germline ends. CDR3 length: 13 residues. Germline V CDR1 and CDR2: SQVTM, ANQGSEA. This chain's CDR3 is CSVYGAGGYGYTF. In DNA form, the CDR3 reads TGCAGCGTTTATGGGGCGGGTGGGTATGGCTACACCTTC.

This clone was observed a few times. This sample also contains other DNA sequences that code for the same CDR3. This chain connects TRBV5-1 to TRBJ2-5; TRBD1 or TRBD2 may be the D gene (5 bases each). Per the germline V gene, CDR1 is SGHRS and CDR2 is YFSETQ. V lost 0 bases and J lost 5, with 8 bases in between. This CDR3 comprises 13 residues. The CDR3, as DNA: TGCGCCAGCAGCTTGGGTGGGGGTGAGACCCAGTACTTC. Protein product: CASSLGGGETQYF.

The chain carries TRBV18 and TRBJ1-1, with a possible D match to TRBD1 (5 bases). Germline-derived CDR1 and CDR2 are KGHSH and LQKENI. This CDR3 comprises 16 residues. V gave up 4 bases and J gave up 1 base, with 16 bases separating them. The CDR3 loop is CASSQPSPGPNTEAFF. CDR3 in DNA: TGTGCCAGCTCACAGCCCTCTCCGGGGCCGAACACTGAAGCTTTCTTT.

This rearrangement joins TRBV7-9 to TRBJ2-5, with a tentative D call TRBD2 (6 bases). The V and J ends lost 5 bases and 5 bases respectively, with 15 bases between them. CDR3 length: 14 residues. CDR1 and CDR2 from the germline V gene are SEHNR and FQNEAQ (reference sequence). CDR3 loop: CASSPPKGGETQYF. In DNA, the CDR3 is TGTGCCAGCAGCCCCCCGAAGGGAGGCGAGACCCAGTACTTC.

This chain uses TRBV2 with TRBJ2-7; TRBD2 agrees at 7 bases. The ends lost 3 bases at V and 4 bases at J; junction bases unmatched: 6. Germline-derived CDR1 and CDR2 are SNHLY and FYNNEI. The CDR3 has 14 amino acids. This CDR3 reads CASSDSSGWYEQYF. Written as DNA, the CDR3 is TGTGCCAGCAGTGATAGTAGCGGGTGGTACGAGCAGTACTTC.

The chain combines TRBV5-4 with TRBJ2-7; 10 nucleotides line up with TRBD1. Looked up from germline, CDR1 is SGHNT and CDR2 is YYREEE (reference sequence). The CDR3 is 15 amino acids. V dropped 0 bases and J dropped 6; count of bases not matched to a gene: 6. The CDR3 nucleotides are TGTGCCAGCAGCTTGGCCGGGACAGGGGTGTCCGAGCAGTACTTC. As protein: CASSLAGTGVSEQYF.

This clone was found once. The chain employs TRBV6-5 and TRBJ1-4; D gene ambiguous. V shed 6 bases and J shed 8 bases, with 7 bases lying between them. Germline V lookup: CDR1 MNHEY, CDR2 SVGAGI. The CDR3 length is 11 residues. The CDR3 DNA follows: TGTGCCAGCAGCGTAATCGAAAAACTGTTTTTT. Amino acid sequence: CASSVIEKLFF.

The chain couples TRBV30 to TRBJ1-2, with D perhaps matching TRBD1 (6 bases). The V gene lost 0 bases and the J gene lost 6 bases, with 14 bases spanning the gap. CDR1 and CDR2 (germline): GTSNPN, SVGIG (reference sequence). CDR3 size: 14 residues. The CDR3 reads CAWSVGRGSNGYTF. The CDR3 DNA follows: TGTGCCTGGAGTGTTGGCAGGGGTTCGAATGGCTACACCTTC.

The chain uses TRBV19 and TRBJ1-1; possibly TRBD1 for D (6 bases). Trimming stripped 6 bases from V and 0 bases from J, with 14 bases between. The CDR3 loop spans 15 amino acids. The germline V gene encodes CDR1 LNHDA and CDR2 SQIVND (reference sequence). CDR3 residues: CASSPIQGLNTEAFF. In DNA form, the CDR3 reads TGTGCCAGTAGCCCGATACAGGGATTGAACACTGAAGCTTTCTTT.

CDR3 DNA: TGTGCCATCAGCCGCGTCGGGGGAAACACCGGGGAGCTGTTTTTT. Its protein product is CAISRVGGNTGELFF. This sequence joins TRBV10-3 and TRBJ2-2, with a tentative D call TRBD2 (6 bases). Trimming took off 6 bases at V and 2 bases at J, with 13 bases between the two ends. The CDR3 has 15 residues. Germline assignment: CDR1 ENHRY and CDR2 SYGVKD.

This CDR3 is CASSGQGADSTEAFF. CDR3 DNA sequence: TGTGCCAGCAGTGGACAGGGGGCGGATAGCACTGAAGCTTTCTTT. The V call is TRBV6-1, the J call TRBJ1-1; TRBD1 matches 10 bases. The CDR3 sequence is 15 residues long. V lost 4 bases, J lost 4 bases, and 6 bases stayed unmatched. CDR1 is MNHNS, CDR2 SASEGT, per germline.